This T cell receptor beta chain was identified in a study of cytomegalovirus exposure and HLA in healthy donors. The wider study: Sequencing of about 179 million T cells in an earlier analysis found 100 million or so unique TCR beta sequences. Points from the study as a whole: A list of roughly 160 TCR beta chains associated with cytomegalovirus was given. Analyzed later, most CMV-associated TCR beta chains appeared HLA-restricted.

Regarding this clone: Its antigen remains unidentified.

V lost 10 bases and J lost 2; bases outside the gene matches: 12. Per the germline V gene, CDR1 is MNHNY and CDR2 is SVGAGI (reference sequence). The CDR3 contains 15 residues. PCR involved 60 Vbeta and 13 Jbeta primers. The repertoire was sequenced with immunoSEQ multiplex PCR; TCRdb's copy has only in-frame clones and lacks some. This sample has about 190,000 clones, with around 88% found just once. The sequence was obtained from a man aged 40-49 years in good health and CMV-seropositive. Source material: PBMCs. The genes are TRBV6-6 and TRBJ2-7, with 9 bases lining up with TRBD1. CDR3 sequence reads: CATYPGTGNTYEQYF. DNA for the CDR3: TGTGCCACTTATCCGGGGACAGGGAATACCTACGAGCAGTACTTC.